The 15 T cell receptor beta chains listed next were all sequenced from one sample in a study of shared clonotypes between healthy human individuals. The naive CD8 population came from CD45RO-negative cells selected for CCR7, without terminally differentiated effector memory CD45RA+ cells. Produced via immunoSEQ multiplex PCR; TCRdb's table is partial and in-frame only. Seen here are hundreds of thousands of clones, 95% to 97% observed once, and the top ten hold roughly 0.1%. Specimen: naive CD8+ T cells sorted from blood. All receptors come from a woman aged 25-40 years in good health.

This rearrangement joins TRBV18 to TRBJ2-7; TRBD1 or TRBD2 may be the D gene (5 bases each). This CDR3 is built from 15 residues. The V gene lost 0 bases and the J gene lost 2 bases, with 11 bases spanning the gap. CDR1 is KGHSH, CDR2 LQKENI, per germline. In nucleotides, the CDR3 is TGTGCCAGCTCACCACCGATGGGGGAGACCTACGAGCAGTACTTC. Amino acid sequence: CASSPPMGETYEQYF.

This clone was seen once. The rearrangement joins TRBV7-8 to TRBJ1-1; TRBD1 might be the D (5 bases). V shed 5 bases and J shed 5 bases, with 18 bases lying between them. CDR1 is SGHVS and CDR2 is FQNEAQ in the germline V gene. The CDR3 runs to 15 residues. CDR3 protein: CASSHRLGVETEAFF. The CDR3 DNA reads TGTGCCAGCAGCCACAGGCTGGGGGTGGAAACTGAAGCTTTCTTT.

In its sample, this clone was seen once. The V gene is TRBV27, the J gene TRBJ1-2; 8 bases align to TRBD1. With V trimmed by 4 bases and J by 0 bases, 4 bases remained unmatched. This CDR3 is 15 amino acids long. Per germline, CDR1 MNHEY and CDR2 SMNVEV (reference sequence). The CDR3 spells CASSSTGQANYGYTF. DNA for the CDR3: TGTGCCAGCAGTTCAACGGGACAGGCTAACTATGGCTACACCTTC.

The chain is built from TRBV6-1 and TRBJ2-7; D is perhaps TRBD2 (6 bases). V was trimmed by 4 bases and J by 1 base, leaving 8 bases between them. The germline gives CDR1 MNHNS, CDR2 SASEGT. The CDR3 totals 13 residues. CDR3 residues: CASSADYSYEQYF. As DNA, the CDR3 is TGTGCCAGCAGTGCGGACTATTCCTACGAGCAGTACTTC.

The chain carries TRBV27 and TRBJ2-7; D gene unclear. Trimming left V 4 bases short and J 4 bases short, with 11 bases between. The germline V gene encodes CDR1 MNHEY and CDR2 SMNVEV (reference sequence). The CDR3 totals 13 residues. This chain's CDR3 is CASSSSVGYEQYF. In DNA, the CDR3 is TGTGCCAGCAGTTCCTCGGTGGGATACGAGCAGTACTTC.

V and J are TRBV10-1 and TRBJ1-5; 7 positions agree with TRBD1. The germline gives CDR1 WNHNN, CDR2 SYGVQD (reference sequence). CDR3 size: 17 residues. V shed 7 bases and J 4 bases; nucleotides not matched to a gene: 16. The CDR3 nucleotides read TGCGCCAGCAACTGCACTTCAGACAGGGACCATAATCAGCCCCAGCATTTT. It translates to CASNCTSDRDHNQPQHF.

Concerning this clone: Other DNA sequences within the sample encode an identical CDR3. This chain uses TRBV6-5 with TRBJ1-1; D remains unclear. CDR3 length: 13 amino acids. Trimming cost V 2 bases and J 2 bases, with 6 bases left between them. The germline V gene has CDR1 MNHEY and CDR2 SVGAGI. The DNA of the CDR3 is TGTGCCAGCAGTTACGGCGGAAACACTGAAGCTTTCTTT. It encodes CASSYGGNTEAFF.

V and J are TRBV5-6 and TRBJ2-7; D gene unclear. Per germline, CDR1 SGHDT and CDR2 YYEEEE. This CDR3 is 13 amino acids long. V lost 0 bases and J 3 bases, leaving 7 bases between the germline ends. The CDR3 DNA sequence: TGTGCCAGCAGCTTGGCCAACAGCTACGAGCAGTACTTC. Translated, it gives CASSLANSYEQYF.

The chain uses TRBV7-9 and TRBJ2-6; 8 bases match TRBD1. The CDR3 sequence is 17 residues long. Per germline, CDR1 SEHNR and CDR2 FQNEAQ (reference sequence). V lost 5 bases, J lost 2 bases, and 8 bases stayed unmatched. DNA of the CDR3: TGTGCCAGCAGCCTTGGACAGGGTCGTACTGGGGCCAACGTCCTGACTTTC. Translating gives CASSLGQGRTGANVLTF.

The chain joins TRBV5-6 to TRBJ2-3, with 11 nucleotides matching TRBD2. V lost 3 bases, J lost 0 bases, and 3 bases stayed unmatched. The germline V gene encodes CDR1 SGHDT and CDR2 YYEEEE. The CDR3 totals 16 residues. The CDR3 protein is CASSSWTSGSTDTQYF. The CDR3, as DNA: TGTGCCAGCAGCTCTTGGACTAGCGGGAGCACAGATACGCAGTATTTT.

The rearrangement links TRBV5-6 to TRBJ2-7, with 8 bases that match TRBD2. Germline CDR1 reads SGHDT; CDR2 reads YYEEEE. J lost 0 bases, V lost 3 bases, and 8 bases had no gene match. This CDR3 has 16 amino acids. This chain's CDR3 is CASSSWVAGLSYEQYF. In DNA form, the CDR3 reads TGTGCCAGCAGCTCATGGGTAGCGGGACTCTCCTACGAGCAGTACTTC.

The chain links TRBV19 to TRBJ2-7, with D maybe TRBD2 (6 bases). Germline CDR1 and CDR2: LNHDA and SQIVND (reference sequence). The germline V and J ends were trimmed by 5 bases and 4 bases, with 12 bases remaining between them. CDR3 length: 13 residues. CDR3 nucleotide sequence: TGTGCCAGTAGTCCTTCGGCGGGGTACGAGCAGTACTTC. This encodes CASSPSAGYEQYF.

This sequence joins TRBV10-3 and TRBJ2-5; D possibly corresponds to TRBD2 (6 bases). Near its end, the DNA agrees better with TRBJ2-7, so the J call may be wrong. CDR3 length: 14 amino acids. The V gene's germline CDR1 is ENHRY and CDR2 SYGVKD. The CDR3 spells CAISSLTGSYEQYF. As DNA, the CDR3 is TGTGCCATCAGCTCCCTAACCGGGAGCTACGAGCAGTACTTC.

The chain has TRBV29-1 and TRBJ2-7, with 9 bases matching TRBD2. V lost 4 bases and J lost 2; bases outside the gene matches: 9. The CDR3 spans 15 residues. Per germline, CDR1 SQVTM and CDR2 ANQGSEA. The CDR3 reads CSVGGGRARAYEQYF. Here the CDR3 DNA reads TGCAGCGTTGGTGGCGGGAGGGCCCGGGCCTACGAGCAGTACTTC.

V and J are TRBV4-1 and TRBJ1-1; 7 positions match TRBD1. CDR3 length: 14 amino acids. Looked up from germline, CDR1 is MGHRA and CDR2 is YSYEKL. The ends lost 0 bases at V and 4 bases at J; junction bases unmatched: 2. CDR3 protein: CASSQEDRATEAFF. The CDR3 DNA follows: TGCGCCAGCAGCCAAGAAGACAGGGCCACTGAAGCTTTCTTT.